These 5 T cell receptor beta chains were all obtained from the same sample, sequenced in a study of technical replicates of blood from four donors. TCRdb's copy holds only in-frame clones and misses some; the assay was immunoSEQ multiplex PCR. The repertoire includes about 83,000 clones, approximately 94% of them detected once, and about 0.25% sits in the top ten. Sequencing was carried out using T cells isolated from PBMCs. The origin of the receptors is a human donor in good health.

The rearrangement links TRBV11-3 to TRBJ2-7, with 7 bases that match TRBD2. The CDR3 covers 18 residues. V was clipped by 1 base and J by 0 bases; unmatched bases: 12. CDR1 is SGHNT, CDR2 YENEEA, per germline. The CDR3 protein is CASSLVWASGRSSYEQYF. CDR3 DNA sequence: TGTGCCAGCAGCTTAGTCTGGGCTAGCGGAAGGAGCTCCTACGAGCAGTACTTC.

The genes are TRBV6-5 and TRBJ2-1, with 9 bases lining up with TRBD1. After removal of 11 bases from V and 6 bases from J, the junction contained 14 bases not matched to a gene. CDR3 length: 15 residues. In germline, CDR1 is MNHEY, CDR2 SVGAGI. Here the CDR3 DNA reads TGTGCCTGCTCGGCGACGGGACAGGGTGCCAATGAGCAGTTCTTC. Translation gives CACSATGQGANEQFF.

The J gene is TRBJ2-2, the V gene TRBV28, with TRBD2 matching 7 bases. The ends lost 4 bases at V and 2 bases at J; junction bases unmatched: 19. This CDR3 spans 20 amino acids. Germline CDR1 reads MDHEN; CDR2 reads SYDVKM. CDR3 in amino acids: CASSSTSKLAEHVNTGELFF. The CDR3 DNA reads as TGTGCCAGCAGTTCCACCTCCAAGCTAGCGGAACACGTAAACACCGGGGAGCTGTTTTTT.

V usage is TRBV7-9 and J usage is TRBJ1-2; TRBD1 matches at 9 bases. CDR3 size: 12 residues. The V gene end was trimmed by 4 bases and the J gene end by 8 bases; junction bases not matched to a gene: 2. Germline loops: CDR1 SEHNR, CDR2 FQNEAQ (reference sequence). The CDR3 bases are TGTGCCAGCAGCTCGGGACAGGGAGGCTACACCTTC. Protein: CASSSGQGGYTF.

The rearrangement uses TRBV10-3 and TRBJ2-1; TRBD1 agrees at 8 bases. Germline lookup yields CDR1 ENHRY and CDR2 SYGVKD. The CDR3 length is 16 residues. J was trimmed by 4 bases and V by 6 bases; bases with no gene match: 11. CDR3 sequence: CAISPARTGTYNEQFF. The CDR3 nucleotides read TGTGCCATCAGCCCGGCTAGGACAGGGACTTACAATGAGCAGTTCTTC.